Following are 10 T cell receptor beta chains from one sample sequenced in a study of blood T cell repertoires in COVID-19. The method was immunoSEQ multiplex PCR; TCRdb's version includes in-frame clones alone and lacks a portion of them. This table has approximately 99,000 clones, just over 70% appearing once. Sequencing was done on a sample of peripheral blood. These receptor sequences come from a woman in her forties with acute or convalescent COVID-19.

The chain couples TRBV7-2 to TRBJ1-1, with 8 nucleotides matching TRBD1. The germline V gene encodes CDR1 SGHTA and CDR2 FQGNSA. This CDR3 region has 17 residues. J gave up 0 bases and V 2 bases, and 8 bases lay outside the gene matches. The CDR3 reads CASSLYTGGYMNTEAFF. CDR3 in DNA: TGTGCCAGCAGCTTATATACAGGGGGGTACATGAACACTGAAGCTTTCTTT.

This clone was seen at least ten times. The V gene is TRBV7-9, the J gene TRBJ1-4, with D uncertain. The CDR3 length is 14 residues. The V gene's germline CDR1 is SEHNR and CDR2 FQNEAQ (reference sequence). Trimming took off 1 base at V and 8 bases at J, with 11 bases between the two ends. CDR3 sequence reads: CASSLGGMSEKLFF. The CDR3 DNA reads TGTGCCAGCAGCTTAGGCGGAATGAGCGAAAAACTGTTTTTT.

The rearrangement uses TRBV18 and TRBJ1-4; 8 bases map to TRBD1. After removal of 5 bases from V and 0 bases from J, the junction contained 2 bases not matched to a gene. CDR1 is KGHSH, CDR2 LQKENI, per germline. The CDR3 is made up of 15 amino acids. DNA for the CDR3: TGTGCCAGCTCAAAACAGGGGGCAACTAATGAAAAACTGTTTTTT. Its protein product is CASSKQGATNEKLFF. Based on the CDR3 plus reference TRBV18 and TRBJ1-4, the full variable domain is NAGVMQNPRHLVRRRGQEARLRCSPMKGHSHVYWYRQLPEEGLKFMVYLQKENIIDESGMPKERFSAEFPKEGPSILRIQQVVRGDSAAYFCASSKQGATNEKLFFGSGTQLSVL.

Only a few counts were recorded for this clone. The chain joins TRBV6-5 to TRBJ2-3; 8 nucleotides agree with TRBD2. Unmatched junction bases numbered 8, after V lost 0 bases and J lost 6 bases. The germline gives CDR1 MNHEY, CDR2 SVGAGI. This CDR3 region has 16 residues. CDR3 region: CASSYSAGGGPDTQYF. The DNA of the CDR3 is TGTGCCAGCAGTTACTCTGCGGGCGGGGGGCCCGATACGCAGTATTTT.

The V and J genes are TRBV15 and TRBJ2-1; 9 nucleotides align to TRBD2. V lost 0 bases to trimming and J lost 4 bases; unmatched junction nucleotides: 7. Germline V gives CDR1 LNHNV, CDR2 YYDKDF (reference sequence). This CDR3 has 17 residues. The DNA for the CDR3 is TGTGCCACCAGCAGAGAAAAGGGGCTAGCGGGGTACAATGAGCAGTTCTTC. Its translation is CATSREKGLAGYNEQFF.

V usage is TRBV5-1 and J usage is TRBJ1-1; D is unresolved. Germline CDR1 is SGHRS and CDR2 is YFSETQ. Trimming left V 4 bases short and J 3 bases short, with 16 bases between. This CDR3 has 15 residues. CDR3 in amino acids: CASSVWGGRDTEAFF. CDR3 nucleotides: TGCGCCAGCAGCGTTTGGGGAGGTAGGGACACTGAAGCTTTCTTT.

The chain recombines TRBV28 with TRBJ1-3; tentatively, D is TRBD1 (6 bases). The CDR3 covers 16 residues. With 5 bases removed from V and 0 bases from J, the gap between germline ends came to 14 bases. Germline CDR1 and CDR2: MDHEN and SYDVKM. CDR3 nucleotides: TGTGCCAGCAGTCCCAGGGGAATTATCTCTGGAAACACCATATATTTT. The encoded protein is CASSPRGIISGNTIYF. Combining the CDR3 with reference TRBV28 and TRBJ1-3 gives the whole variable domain DVKVTQSSRYLVKRTGEKVFLECVQDMDHENMFWYRQDPGLGLRLIYFSYDVKMKEKGDIPEGYSVSREKKERFSLILESASTNQTSMYLCASSPRGIISGNTIYFGEGSWLTVV.

CDR3 DNA: TGTGCCAGCAGTTTGGGAGGGGTTGGGGCCAACGTCCTGACTTTC. This sequence encodes CASSLGGVGANVLTF. V usage is TRBV28 and J usage is TRBJ2-6, with TRBD2 matching 7 bases. The CDR3 length is 15 residues. CDR1 and CDR2 (germline): MDHEN, SYDVKM. J gave up 3 bases and V 3 bases, and 2 bases lay outside the gene matches.

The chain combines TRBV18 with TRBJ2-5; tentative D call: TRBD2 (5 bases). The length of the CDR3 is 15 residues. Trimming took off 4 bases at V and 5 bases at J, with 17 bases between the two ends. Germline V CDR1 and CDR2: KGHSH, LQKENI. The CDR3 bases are TGTGCCAGCTCACGTAACATTGAGGGAAAGGAGACCCAGTACTTC. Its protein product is CASSRNIEGKETQYF.

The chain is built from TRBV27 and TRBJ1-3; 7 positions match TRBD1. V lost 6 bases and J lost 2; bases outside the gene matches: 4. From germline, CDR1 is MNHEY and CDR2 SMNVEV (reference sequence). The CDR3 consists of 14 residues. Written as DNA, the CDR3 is TGTGCCAGCAGAAGGACAGGCACTGGAAACACCATATATTTT. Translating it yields CASRRTGTGNTIYF.